Listed below are T cell receptor beta chains from one sample, sequenced in a study of T cell changes during pregnancy in multiple sclerosis. Assay: immunoSEQ multiplex PCR; the TCRdb copy retains only in-frame clones and omits some. The table records 55,000 to 75,000 clones, roughly nine tenths of them present only once. The sequencing used peripheral blood, collected after pregnancy. These receptors were taken from a female donor with multiple sclerosis, enrolled in a pregnancy study. The CDR3 runs from the conserved cysteine through the conserved F or W. Only some rows state a clone size, as once, few, many or a class for expanded clones.

abundance,v_gene,j_gene,CDR3aa
.,TRBV4-1,TRBJ2-1,CASSPRLAFNEQFF
.,TRBV28,TRBJ2-5,CASSLMGLGEETQYF
.,TRBV6-5,TRBJ1-2,CASSYSRTGDYGYTF
.,TRBV4-2,TRBJ2-5,CASSQDTGLAGVFQYF
few,TRBV28,TRBJ2-3,CASSPNRGPSTDTQYF
.,TRBV13,TRBJ2-1,CASSALTGLNEQFF
.,TRBV27,TRBJ1-1,CASTSGGRWTEAFF
.,TRBV30,TRBJ1-3,CAWSVEQSSGNTIYF
.,TRBV19,TRBJ1-2,CASSMAGWDYGYTF
.,TRBV28,TRBJ2-1,CASSLLIGSNNEQFF
.,TRBV6-1,TRBJ2-7,CASSEGVGGPTYEQYF
.,TRBV5-1,TRBJ2-4,CASSLEPLRDFEALAKNIQYF
.,TRBV5-6,TRBJ2-7,CASSLGDRSSYEQYF
.,TRBV5-1,TRBJ2-3,CASSLAASTDTQYF
.,TRBV5-1,TRBJ2-3,CASSPGWREGRDTQYF
.,TRBV5-1,TRBJ2-6,CASSVFSGANVLTF
.,TRBV30,TRBJ1-6,CAWRTMGGSYNSPLHF
.,TRBV5-4,TRBJ2-7,CASSEPLGREQYF
.,TRBV14,TRBJ2-7,CASSPDRGHEQYF
.,TRBV10-2,TRBJ1-5,CASMVGAHQPQHF
.,TRBV2,TRBJ2-3,CASRKGLAASTDTQYF
.,TRBV5-1,TRBJ2-2,CASSLGGNTGELFF
.,TRBV10-3,TRBJ2-1,CAISQGLAGHNEQFF
.,TRBV5-1,TRBJ2-3,CASSLYLAGTDTQYF
once,TRBV7-2,TRBJ2-7,CASSLTFDRRSSYEQYF
.,TRBV6-4,TRBJ2-2,CASSDSSGSGELFF
.,TRBV7-2,TRBJ2-1,CASSLVFAGGPNEQFF
once,TRBV7-9,TRBJ1-1,CASSLPGQGHTEAFF
.,TRBV5-3,TRBJ1-2,CARSLAAYGYTF
.,TRBV27,TRBJ2-1,CASSPNYLFGNEQFF
.,TRBV28,TRBJ1-4,CASSQQGSWEKLFF
.,TRBV11-2,TRBJ1-2,CASSPDSYYGYTF
.,TRBV29-1,TRBJ2-6,CSVEVDRGRPGANVLTF
.,TRBV19,TRBJ1-4,CASSISQGRGEKLFF
.,TRBV5-4,TRBJ2-3,CASSPTAGGHSTDTQYF
.,TRBV5-1,TRBJ2-1,CASSLISGVVHNEQFF
.,TRBV5-1,TRBJ2-6,CASRSGPGANVLTF
.,TRBV19,TRBJ2-5,CASSIAGAPETQYF
.,TRBV6-1,TRBJ2-7,CANARDSHYEQYF
.,TRBV19,TRBJ2-6,CASSTRDRILSGANVLTF
once,TRBV6-6,TRBJ1-1,CASSTPGENTEAFF
.,TRBV6-5,TRBJ2-7,CASSYGTSGGNYEQYF
once,TRBV7-3,TRBJ2-5,CASSLTGAQETQYF
.,TRBV6-5,TRBJ1-1,CASSYQGAAGAFF
.,TRBV5-1,TRBJ2-5,CASSQDYQETQYF
.,TRBV5-1,TRBJ2-3,CASSSGTSGYTDTQYF
.,TRBV27,TRBJ1-2,CASRVGGGADGYTF
.,TRBV7-2,TRBJ2-2,CASLLAGGSGELFF